This passage covers 25 T cell receptor beta chains from one sample sequenced in a study of shared clonotypes between healthy human individuals (dated by TCRdb to 2018 to 2020). Libraries were made using the immunoSEQ multiplex PCR assay. Entries here come from immuneACCESS through TCRdb and include only in-frame sequences with V and J called. Some clones fail to appear in such tables; in the studies checked, an unresolved V gene covers under half of the shortfall, and the cause of the remainder is unknown. The sample table records about 2 million clones; about 95% of these occur just once. The ten largest account for 0.9% to 1.5% of the sample. CD8 naive samples consisted of CD45RO-negative cells that were positively selected for CCR7, yielding a CD45RA+CCR7+ population without TemRA cells. Sequencing was carried out using naive CD8+ T cells sorted from blood. The cell subset or site label here, explained by the study, means: CD45RA+CCR7+. All receptors come from a man younger than 30 in good health.

The chain has TRBV6-5 and TRBJ2-3, with a tentative D call TRBD2 (6 bases). The CDR3 consists of 15 residues. Germline CDR1 reads MNHEY; CDR2 reads SVGAGI. The germline V and J ends were trimmed by 6 bases and 7 bases, with 20 bases remaining between them. The CDR3 region has the DNA TGTGCCAGCAGGCCCAGTTATGAGACTAGTTATACGCAGTATTTT. Translated, it gives CASRPSYETSYTQYF.

This clone was picked up one time. The genes are TRBV7-9 and TRBJ1-2; D uncertain. V lost 1 base and J 7 bases, leaving 10 bases between the germline ends. Germline values: CDR1 SEHNR, CDR2 FQNEAQ (reference sequence). The CDR3 sequence is 13 residues long. The CDR3 DNA sequence: TGTGCCAGCAGCTTAGTGGCCGGTTTTGGCTACACCTTC. Amino acids: CASSLVAGFGYTF.

The chain has TRBV4-1 and TRBJ2-7; D unclear. There are 14 residues in the CDR3. The germline V and J ends were trimmed by 6 bases and 1 base, with 13 bases remaining between them. Germline CDR1 is MGHRA and CDR2 is YSYEKL. The CDR3 reads CASSKDPKSYEQYF. The CDR3 coding sequence is TGCGCCAGCAGTAAGGACCCGAAGTCCTACGAGCAGTACTTC.

V is TRBV7-9 and J is TRBJ2-3; either TRBD1 or TRBD2 may fit D (5 bases each). The length of the CDR3 is 17 residues. V was cut by 3 bases and J by 2 bases, with 18 bases left in between. Germline V gene sequence: CDR1 SEHNR, CDR2 FQNEAQ (reference sequence). CDR3 in amino acids: CASSFLGDVWNTDTQYF. As DNA, the CDR3 is TGTGCCAGCAGCTTCTTGGGGGACGTATGGAACACAGATACGCAGTATTTT.

Worth noting for this clone: This may stem from a read error, because a much larger clone lies one nucleotide away. Other DNA sequences in this sample translate to the same CDR3. This chain joins TRBV11-2 and TRBJ1-5; D not resolved. Germline CDR1 and CDR2: SGHAT and FQNNGV. Trimming took 1 base from V and 5 from J, leaving 3 bases between them. The CDR3 sequence is 12 residues long. As DNA, the CDR3 is TGTGCCAGCAGCTTAGGGGATCAGCCCCAGCATTTT. This sequence encodes CASSLGDQPQHF.

The rearrangement uses TRBV6-1 and TRBJ2-7; perhaps TRBD2 as D (6 bases). The CDR3 extends over 15 amino acids. Deletions cut 1 base from V and 7 bases from J, with 17 bases between. The germline gives CDR1 MNHNS, CDR2 SASEGT. CDR3 DNA: TGTGCCAGCAGTGAAGGAAAGGGACTGGGTGAAGAGCAGTACTTC. This translates into CASSEGKGLGEEQYF.

The rearrangement uses TRBV7-6 and TRBJ2-7, with D possibly being TRBD2 (5 bases). The V and J ends lost 1 base and 3 bases respectively, with 13 bases between them. This CDR3 region has 15 residues. Germline CDR1 reads SGHVS; CDR2 reads FNYEAQ. CDR3 sequence: CASSLGGAGGYEQYF. The DNA for the CDR3 is TGTGCCAGCAGCTTAGGCGGCGCCGGAGGCTACGAGCAGTACTTC.

The chain has TRBV27 and TRBJ2-7; 8 positions agree with TRBD2. This CDR3 has 16 amino acids. CDR1 and CDR2 from the germline V gene are MNHEY and SMNVEV (reference sequence). V dropped 2 bases and J dropped 4; count of bases not matched to a gene: 10. The CDR3 reads CASSLMGGGLMYEQYF. The CDR3 DNA reads TGTGCCAGCAGTTTAATGGGCGGGGGGCTCATGTACGAGCAGTACTTC.

The chain links TRBV5-5 to TRBJ2-7; no firm D call. This CDR3 spans 14 amino acids. The germline CDR1 and CDR2 sequences are SGHKS and YYEKEE (reference sequence). Trimming left V 2 bases short and J 4 bases short, with 13 bases between. CDR3 protein: CASSFFGSSYEQYF. CDR3 nucleotides: TGTGCCAGCAGCTTTTTTGGGTCTAGTTACGAGCAGTACTTC. The whole variable domain, remainder taken from reference TRBV5-5 and TRBJ2-7, is DAGVTQSPTHLIKTRGQQVTLRCSPISGHKSVSWYQQVLGQGPQFIFQYYEKEERGRGNFPDRFSARQFPNYSSELNVNALLLGDSALYLCASSFFGSSYEQYFGPGTRLTVT.

About this clone: Other DNA sequences within the sample encode an identical CDR3. The J gene is TRBJ1-1, the V gene TRBV27, with a possible D match to TRBD1 (6 bases). The V end lost 6 bases, the J end lost 5 bases, and 10 bases lay between the germline ends. CDR1 MNHEY and CDR2 SMNVEV come from the germline V gene (reference sequence). This CDR3 has 12 residues. Here the CDR3 DNA reads TGTGCCAGCAGGACAGGTTTGACTGAAGCTTTCTTT. Protein sequence: CASRTGLTEAFF.

This sequence joins TRBV5-1 and TRBJ1-4, with 9 bases identical to TRBD1. The CDR3 is made up of 17 amino acids. The germline CDR1 and CDR2 sequences are SGHRS and YFSETQ. The trim removed 0 bases at V and 4 bases at J, leaving 7 bases unmatched. The CDR3 region is CASSLDGTGLNNEKLFF. Written as DNA, the CDR3 is TGCGCCAGCAGCTTGGATGGGACAGGGTTGAATAATGAAAAACTGTTTTTT.

A few counts support this clone. The genes are TRBV4-1 and TRBJ1-2; TRBD1 agrees at 8 bases. The CDR3 contains 15 residues. With V trimmed by 3 bases and J by 8 bases, 11 bases remained unmatched. Looked up from germline, CDR1 is MGHRA and CDR2 is YSYEKL. CDR3 in DNA: TGCGCCAGCAGCCAGGGGCAGGGGGCCTCGGGAGGCTACACCTTC. Its translation: CASSQGQGASGGYTF.

The chain combines TRBV10-3 with TRBJ2-4, with TRBD1 matching over 8 bases. The CDR3 consists of 15 residues. Trimming took 9 bases from V and 4 from J; bases not matched to a gene: 11. The germline gives CDR1 ENHRY, CDR2 SYGVKD. CDR3 in amino acids: CAIRQGLETKNIQYF. The CDR3 DNA follows: TGTGCCATTCGACAGGGGTTGGAAACGAAAAACATTCAGTACTTC.

V gene TRBV10-1 combines with J gene TRBJ2-3; D might be TRBD2 (6 bases). The CDR3 contains 15 residues. V lost 2 bases, J lost 4 bases, and 13 bases lay in between. Germline V gene lookup returns CDR1 WNHNN and CDR2 SYGVQD (reference sequence). In DNA, the CDR3 is TGCGCCAGCAGTGAGGCCCGCGCGGGGCCAGATACGCAGTATTTT. Translating it yields CASSEARAGPDTQYF.

The chain recombines TRBV9 with TRBJ1-1; D perhaps matches TRBD1 (5 bases). The CDR3 spans 13 residues. V shed 4 bases and J shed 6 bases, with 13 bases lying between them. In germline, CDR1 is SGDLS, CDR2 YYNGEE. The CDR3: CASSIRVGAEAFF. CDR3 DNA sequence: TGTGCCAGCAGCATCAGGGTGGGGGCTGAAGCTTTCTTT.

This clone appeared once. The chain uses TRBV28 and TRBJ1-2; 9 positions agree with TRBD1. Unmatched junction bases numbered 4, after V lost 6 bases and J lost 2 bases. The CDR3 runs 14 residues. Germline values: CDR1 MDHEN, CDR2 SYDVKM. CDR3 residues: CASRSTGGNYGYTF. Written as DNA, the CDR3 is TGTGCCAGCAGATCGACAGGGGGGAACTATGGCTACACCTTC.

The chain has TRBV11-2 and TRBJ2-7, with D perhaps TRBD1 or TRBD2 (5 bases each). Trimming pared 4 bases from V and 5 bases from J, leaving 15 bases between. The germline CDR1 and CDR2 sequences are SGHAT and FQNNGV. The CDR3 spans 14 residues. This CDR3 reads CASSYRDPRDEQYF. The CDR3 coding sequence is TGTGCCAGCAGCTACCGGGACCCTAGAGACGAGCAGTACTTC.

The CDR3 DNA sequence: TGTGCCAGCAGCTTCCTAGGTGTAAACACCGGGGAGCTGTTTTTT. This encodes CASSFLGVNTGELFF. This sequence joins TRBV7-8 and TRBJ2-2; D not certain. The CDR3 runs 15 residues. V was shortened by 3 bases and J by 2 bases, with 10 bases between the two germline ends. The germline gives CDR1 SGHVS, CDR2 FQNEAQ.

The chain employs TRBV27 and TRBJ2-1, with a tentative D call TRBD2 (6 bases). The CDR3 extends over 15 amino acids. Per the germline V gene, CDR1 is MNHEY and CDR2 is SMNVEV (reference sequence). V shed 4 bases and J shed 5 bases, with 15 bases lying between them. The CDR3 DNA reads as TGTGCCAGCAGTTCCTGGGAGGTGTCGGACAATGAGCAGTTCTTC. It is translated as CASSSWEVSDNEQFF.

This chain links TRBV10-3 with TRBJ1-2; tentatively, D is TRBD1 (5 bases). Trimming stripped 3 bases from V and 6 bases from J, with 11 bases between. Germline V gene lookup returns CDR1 ENHRY and CDR2 SYGVKD. The CDR3 contains 13 residues. In DNA, the CDR3 is TGTGCCATCAGTGAACCAGGGCTGGATGGCTACACCTTC. It specifies CAISEPGLDGYTF.

The chain couples TRBV30 to TRBJ1-5, with D possibly matching TRBD1 (6 bases). CDR1 is GTSNPN and CDR2 is SVGIG in the germline V gene (reference sequence). This CDR3 has 13 residues. Trimming removed 2 bases at V and 4 bases at J, with 9 bases between. CDR3: CAWSFQGNQPQHF. For the CDR3, the DNA is TGTGCCTGGAGTTTCCAGGGGAATCAGCCCCAGCATTTT.

V usage is TRBV7-8 and J usage is TRBJ2-1; the D is unclear. Germline V gives CDR1 SGHVS, CDR2 FQNEAQ. V was pared by 5 bases and J by 2 bases, with 7 bases between. The CDR3 runs 13 residues. CDR3 residues: CASSQRTYNEQFF. CDR3 nucleotides: TGTGCCAGCAGCCAAAGAACCTACAATGAGCAGTTCTTC.

The gene calls are TRBV5-4 and TRBJ2-7; D not certain. Germline lookup yields CDR1 SGHNT and CDR2 YYREEE (reference sequence). Between the trimmed V and J ends, which lost 5 bases and 2 bases, there was a span of 14 bases. The CDR3 sequence is 14 residues long. CDR3 loop: CASSAEVSTYEQYF. CDR3 DNA sequence: TGTGCCAGCAGTGCCGAGGTCTCAACCTACGAGCAGTACTTC.

The chain combines TRBV11-2 with TRBJ2-3; D might be TRBD2 (6 bases). Germline lookup yields CDR1 SGHAT and CDR2 FQNNGV. CDR3 length: 18 residues. Trimming shortened V by 5 bases and J by 4 bases, and 25 bases separated the two germline ends. Written as DNA, the CDR3 is TGTGCCAGCAGCGACGTCGTGCGGGGATCGAAAGACGCAGATACGCAGTATTTT. It codes for CASSDVVRGSKDADTQYF.

This clone was seen only once. The chain carries TRBV13 and TRBJ2-2; tentatively, D is TRBD2 (5 bases). Germline CDR1 and CDR2: PRHDT and FYEKMQ (reference sequence). The CDR3 is 13 amino acids. The V gene lost 3 bases and the J gene lost 4 bases, with 6 bases spanning the gap. For the CDR3, the DNA is TGTGCCAGCAGCTTGAGGGTCACCGGGGAGCTGTTTTTT. Residues: CASSLRVTGELFF. Complete variable domain (other parts from reference TRBV13 and TRBJ2-2): AAGVIQSPRHLIKEKRETATLKCYPIPRHDTVYWYQQGPGQDPQFLISFYEKMQSDKGSIPDRFSAQQFSDYHSELNMSSLELGDSALYFCASSLRVTGELFFGEGSRLTVL.